This TCR beta chain originates from a study of brain T cells in children with intractable seizures. With respect to this clone: One junction end disagrees with the germline gene, perhaps due to a read error.

Germline lookup yields CDR1 PRHDT and CDR2 FYEKMQ (reference sequence). The CDR3 has 12 amino acids. Time point here: blood from clinic visit 5 months post-surgery; TSC patient then seizure free. The sequenced cases were selected for having the highest brain T cell transcript signatures. Assay: immunoSEQ multiplex PCR; the TCRdb copy retains only in-frame clones and omits some. The data contain about 340,000 clones, 85% to 95% of them seen just once; the ten biggest clones take up 5.7%. V and J are TRBV13 and TRBJ1-4; no clear D. The receptor comes from a boy under three years old with tuberous sclerosis and intractable seizures. The material sequenced was peripheral blood, taken about 5 months after surgery. The CDR3 bases are TGTGCCAGCAGCGCAACAAATGAAAAACTGTTTTTT. This translates into CASSATNEKLFF.